The 3 T cell receptor beta chains listed next were all sequenced from one sample in a study of blood T cell repertoires in COVID-19. The table came from immunoSEQ multiplex PCR; TCRdb's copy has only in-frame clones and leaves some out. Here the sample spans some 300,000 clones, about 90% being singletons. Sample: peripheral blood. Receptors were obtained from a woman between 40 and 50 years old with COVID-19, enrolled during active disease.

This clone was seen only a few times. The rearrangement joins TRBV4-1 to TRBJ1-6, with TRBD1 matching over 7 bases. The trim removed 2 bases at V and 5 bases at J, leaving 6 bases unmatched. CDR1 and CDR2 from the germline V gene are MGHRA and YSYEKL. The CDR3 totals 16 residues. DNA of the CDR3: TGCGCCAGCAGCCAAACCCCGGGACAGAATAATTCACCCCTCCACTTT. Protein sequence: CASSQTPGQNNSPLHF.

The chain links TRBV5-1 to TRBJ1-1, with TRBD1 as a possible D gene (5 bases). The germline V and J ends were trimmed by 9 bases and 1 base, with 13 bases remaining between them. The germline CDR1 and CDR2 sequences are SGHRS and YFSETQ. The CDR3 consists of 13 residues. CDR3 in DNA: TGCGCCACCGGGGTCGGGGGGAACACTGAAGCTTTCTTT. Translated, it gives CATGVGGNTEAFF.

This clone showed up just once. The chain carries TRBV19 and TRBJ2-1; 10 bases are a match to TRBD1. J was trimmed by 10 bases and V by 5 bases; bases with no gene match: 11. This CDR3 region has 15 residues. Germline values: CDR1 LNHDA, CDR2 SQIVND (reference sequence). The CDR3 nucleotides are TGTGCCAGTAGTCCCGGGACAGGGGCGTTCAACGAGCAGTTCTTC. It translates to CASSPGTGAFNEQFF.